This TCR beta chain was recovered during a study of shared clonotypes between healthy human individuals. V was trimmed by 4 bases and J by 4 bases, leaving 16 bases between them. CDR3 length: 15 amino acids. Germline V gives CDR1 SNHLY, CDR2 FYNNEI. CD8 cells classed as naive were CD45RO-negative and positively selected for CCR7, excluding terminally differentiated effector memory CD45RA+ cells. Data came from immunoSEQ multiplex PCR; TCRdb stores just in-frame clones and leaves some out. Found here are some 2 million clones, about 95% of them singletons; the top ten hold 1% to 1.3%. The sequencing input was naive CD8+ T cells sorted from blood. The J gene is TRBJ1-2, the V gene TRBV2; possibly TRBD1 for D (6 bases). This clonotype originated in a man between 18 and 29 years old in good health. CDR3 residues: CASSGRTAIAYGYTF. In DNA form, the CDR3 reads TGTGCCAGCAGTGGCCGGACAGCGATCGCCTATGGCTACACCTTC.